One and the same sample provided the 4 T cell receptor beta chains below, sequenced in a study of OX40 agonist ivuxolimab in advanced cancers. The assay was immunoSEQ multiplex PCR, and TCRdb's table has in-frame clones only and misses some. The data hold about 100,000 clones, with under 85% observed a single time. The sample was CD4+ or CD8+ T cells sorted from blood, taken in a trial of the OX40 agonist ivuxolimab. The origin of the receptors is an adult with an advanced solid tumor such as melanoma, head and neck, liver or kidney cancer.

The chain couples TRBV19 to TRBJ1-2; D possibly corresponds to TRBD1 (5 bases). Deletions cut 5 bases from V and 4 bases from J, with 20 bases between. The CDR3 spans 16 residues. Germline loops: CDR1 LNHDA, CDR2 SQIVND (reference sequence). The CDR3 loop reads CASSPGRDRILYGYTF. DNA of the CDR3: TGTGCCAGTAGTCCGGGACGAGACAGAATCCTCTATGGCTACACCTTC.

This sequence joins TRBV7-9 and TRBJ2-7; 13 nucleotides align to TRBD2. Trimming took 4 bases from V and 10 from J; bases not matched to a gene: 13. The length of the CDR3 is 16 residues. Germline V gives CDR1 SEHNR, CDR2 FQNEAQ (reference sequence). The CDR3 DNA reads as TGTGCCAGCAGCTCGCGGACTAGCGGGGGACCTACGAGCCAGTACTTC. Its protein is CASSSRTSGGPTSQYF.

With respect to this clone: The CDR3 ends on some other residue instead of the conserved phenylalanine or tryptophan, so this is likely a read error. The DNA is left out, because the CDR3 cannot be placed on it with certainty; the CDR3 is given as TCRdb lists it. CDR3 sequence reads: CASSATRGQGGYL. The rearrangement joins TRBV18 to TRBJ1-1; the table's D call of TRBD1 was not tested on the DNA. The CDR3 comprises 13 residues, both ends counted. Germline V gives CDR1 KGHSH, CDR2 LQKENI.

The V gene is TRBV7-2, the J gene TRBJ2-1; 8 bases map to TRBD2. CDR3 size: 15 residues. Looked up from germline, CDR1 is SGHTA and CDR2 is FQGNSA. The V and J ends lost 5 bases and 3 bases, in that order; junction bases with no gene match: 6. CDR3: CASSRAGTSYNEQFF. The CDR3 DNA is TGTGCCAGCAGCCGGGCCGGGACTAGCTACAATGAGCAGTTCTTC. Combining the CDR3 with reference TRBV7-2 and TRBJ2-1 gives the whole variable domain GAGVSQSPSNKVTEKGKDVELRCDPISGHTALYWYRQSLGQGLEFLIYFQGNSAPDKSGLPSDRFSAERTGGSVSTLTIQRTQQEDSAVYLCASSRAGTSYNEQFFGPGTRLTVL.